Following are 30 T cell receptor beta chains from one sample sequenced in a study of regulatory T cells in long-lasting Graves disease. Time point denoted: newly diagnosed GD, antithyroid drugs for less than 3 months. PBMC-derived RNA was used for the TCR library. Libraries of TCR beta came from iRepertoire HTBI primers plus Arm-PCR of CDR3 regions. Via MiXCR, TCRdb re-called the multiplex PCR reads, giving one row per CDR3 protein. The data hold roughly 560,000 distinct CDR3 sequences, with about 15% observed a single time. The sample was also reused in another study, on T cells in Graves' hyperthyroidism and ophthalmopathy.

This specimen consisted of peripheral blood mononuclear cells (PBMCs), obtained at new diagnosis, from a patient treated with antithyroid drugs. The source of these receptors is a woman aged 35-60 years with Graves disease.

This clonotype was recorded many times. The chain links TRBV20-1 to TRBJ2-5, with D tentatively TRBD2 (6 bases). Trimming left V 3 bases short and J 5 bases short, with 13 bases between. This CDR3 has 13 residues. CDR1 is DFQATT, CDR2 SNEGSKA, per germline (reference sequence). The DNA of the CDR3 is TGCAGTGCTAGGGTCCCGGGAGCGGAGACCCAGTACTTC. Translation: CSARVPGAETQYF.

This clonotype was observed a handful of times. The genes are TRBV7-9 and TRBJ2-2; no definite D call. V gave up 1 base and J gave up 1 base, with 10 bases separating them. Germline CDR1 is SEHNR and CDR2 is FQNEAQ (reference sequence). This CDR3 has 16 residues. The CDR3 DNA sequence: TGTGCCAGCAGCTTAGAGCTTAGCATGAACACCGGGGAGCTGTTTTTT. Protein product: CASSLELSMNTGELFF.

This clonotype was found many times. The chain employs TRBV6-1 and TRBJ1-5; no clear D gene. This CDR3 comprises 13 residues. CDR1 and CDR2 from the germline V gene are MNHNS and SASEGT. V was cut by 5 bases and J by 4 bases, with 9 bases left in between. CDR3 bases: TGTGCCAGCAGTCCCGTATCGAATCAGCCCCAGCATTTT. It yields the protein CASSPVSNQPQHF.

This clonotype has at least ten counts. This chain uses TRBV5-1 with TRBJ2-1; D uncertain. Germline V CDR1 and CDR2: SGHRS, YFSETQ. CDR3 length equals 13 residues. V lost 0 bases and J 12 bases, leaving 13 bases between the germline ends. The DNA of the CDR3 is TGCGCCAGCAGCTTGGGTCTAGGCGGCGGGCAGTTCTTC. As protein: CASSLGLGGGQFF.

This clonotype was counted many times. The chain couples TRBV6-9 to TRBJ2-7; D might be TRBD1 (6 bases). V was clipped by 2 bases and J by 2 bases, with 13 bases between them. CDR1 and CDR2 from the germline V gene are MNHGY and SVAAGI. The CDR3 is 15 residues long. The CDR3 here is CASSYRDIPTYEQYF. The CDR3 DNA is TGTGCCAGCAGTTATCGGGACATACCCACCTACGAGCAGTACTTC.

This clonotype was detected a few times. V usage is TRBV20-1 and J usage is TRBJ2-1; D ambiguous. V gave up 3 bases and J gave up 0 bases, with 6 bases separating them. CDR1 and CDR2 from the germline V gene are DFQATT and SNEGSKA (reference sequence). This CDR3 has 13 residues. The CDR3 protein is CSASKSSYNEQFF. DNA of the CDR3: TGCAGTGCTAGCAAAAGCTCCTACAATGAGCAGTTCTTC.

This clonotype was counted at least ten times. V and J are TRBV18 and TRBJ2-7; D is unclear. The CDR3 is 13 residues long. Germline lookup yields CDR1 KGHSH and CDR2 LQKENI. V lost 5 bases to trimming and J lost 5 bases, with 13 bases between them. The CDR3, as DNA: TGTGCCAGCTCAGTGGGTCTATGGGACGAGCAGTACTTC. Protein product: CASSVGLWDEQYF.

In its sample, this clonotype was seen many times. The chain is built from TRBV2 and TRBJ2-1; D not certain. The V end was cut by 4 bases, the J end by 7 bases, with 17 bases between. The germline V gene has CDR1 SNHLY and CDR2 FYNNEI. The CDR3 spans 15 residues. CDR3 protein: CASSAEQRTWNEQFF. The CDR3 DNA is TGTGCCAGCAGTGCAGAACAGCGCACTTGGAATGAGCAGTTCTTC.

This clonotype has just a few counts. DNA of the CDR3: TGTGCCAGCAGTAACGGACGGTATAATGAAAAACTGTTTTTT. This gives the protein CASSNGRYNEKLFF. V usage is TRBV6-7 and J usage is TRBJ1-4; D is uncertain. TRBV6-7 is an ORF, with its function uncertain. V dropped 5 bases and J dropped 4 bases, with 11 bases sitting between them. The CDR3 consists of 14 residues.

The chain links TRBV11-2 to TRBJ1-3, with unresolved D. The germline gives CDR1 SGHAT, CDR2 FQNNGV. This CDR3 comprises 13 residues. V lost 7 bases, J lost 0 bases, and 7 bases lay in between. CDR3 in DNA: TGTGCCAGCAAAGTGAGCTCTGGAAACACCATATATTTT. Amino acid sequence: CASKVSSGNTIYF.

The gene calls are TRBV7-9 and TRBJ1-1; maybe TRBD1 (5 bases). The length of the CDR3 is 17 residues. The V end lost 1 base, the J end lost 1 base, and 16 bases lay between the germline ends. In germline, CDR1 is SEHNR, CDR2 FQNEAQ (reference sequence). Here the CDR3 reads CASSLGVGDPSNTEAFF. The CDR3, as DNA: TGTGCCAGCAGCTTAGGTGTGGGGGATCCCTCGAACACTGAAGCTTTCTTT.

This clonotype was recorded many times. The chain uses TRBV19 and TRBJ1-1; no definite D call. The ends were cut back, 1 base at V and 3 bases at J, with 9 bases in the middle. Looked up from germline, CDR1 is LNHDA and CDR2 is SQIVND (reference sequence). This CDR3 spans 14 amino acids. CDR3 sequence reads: CASSIGADYTEAFF. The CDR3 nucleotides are TGTGCCAGTAGTATAGGGGCGGACTACACTGAAGCTTTCTTT. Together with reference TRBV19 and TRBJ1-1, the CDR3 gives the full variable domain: DGGITQSPKYLFRKEGQNVTLSCEQNLNHDAMYWYRQDPGQGLRLIYYSQIVNDFQKGDIAEGYSVSREKKESFPLTVTSAQKNPTAFYLCASSIGADYTEAFFGQGTRLTVV.

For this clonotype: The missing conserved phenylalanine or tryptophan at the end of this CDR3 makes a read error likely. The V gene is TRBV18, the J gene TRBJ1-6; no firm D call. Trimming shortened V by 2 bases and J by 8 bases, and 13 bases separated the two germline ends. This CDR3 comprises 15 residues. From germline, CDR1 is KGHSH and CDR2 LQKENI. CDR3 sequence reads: CASSPLRFGDSPLHL. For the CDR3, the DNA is TGTGCCAGCTCACCATTGCGCTTTGGGGATTCACCCCTCCACCTT.

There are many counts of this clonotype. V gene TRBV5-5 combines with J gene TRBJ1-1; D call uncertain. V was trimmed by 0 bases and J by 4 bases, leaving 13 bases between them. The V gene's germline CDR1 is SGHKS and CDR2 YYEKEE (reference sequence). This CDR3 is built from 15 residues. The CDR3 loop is CASSLGLGIGTEAFF. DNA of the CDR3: TGTGCCAGCAGCTTGGGTCTCGGGATAGGCACTGAAGCTTTCTTT.

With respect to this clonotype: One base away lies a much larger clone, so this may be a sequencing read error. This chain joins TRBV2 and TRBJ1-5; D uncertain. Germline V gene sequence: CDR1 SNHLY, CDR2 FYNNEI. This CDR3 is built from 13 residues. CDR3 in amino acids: CVSGSGVNQPQHF. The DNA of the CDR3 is TGTGTCAGCGGATCGGGAGTCAATCAGCCCCAGCATTTT.

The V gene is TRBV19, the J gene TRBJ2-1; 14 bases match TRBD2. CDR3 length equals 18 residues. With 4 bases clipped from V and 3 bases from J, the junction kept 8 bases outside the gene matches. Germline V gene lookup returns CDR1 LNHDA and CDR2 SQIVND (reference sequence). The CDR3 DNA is TGTGCCAGTAGTAGGGGACTAGCGGGGGCCCGCCGCTACAATGAGCAGTTCTTC. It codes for CASSRGLAGARRYNEQFF.

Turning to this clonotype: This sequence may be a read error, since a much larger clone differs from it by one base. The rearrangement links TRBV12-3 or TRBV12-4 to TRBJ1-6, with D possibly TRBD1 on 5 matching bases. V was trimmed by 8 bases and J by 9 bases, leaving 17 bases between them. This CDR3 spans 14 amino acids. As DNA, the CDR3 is TGTGCCAGCGCTATTGGGGACTTCGGTTCACCCCTCCACTTT. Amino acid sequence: CASAIGDFGSPLHF.

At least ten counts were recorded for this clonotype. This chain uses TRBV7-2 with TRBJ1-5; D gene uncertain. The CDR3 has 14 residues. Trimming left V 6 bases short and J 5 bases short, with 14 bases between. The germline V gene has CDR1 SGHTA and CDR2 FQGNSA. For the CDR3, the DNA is TGTGCCAGCAGTTCTCGTGGGAAATATCAGCCCCAGCATTTT. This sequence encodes CASSSRGKYQPQHF.

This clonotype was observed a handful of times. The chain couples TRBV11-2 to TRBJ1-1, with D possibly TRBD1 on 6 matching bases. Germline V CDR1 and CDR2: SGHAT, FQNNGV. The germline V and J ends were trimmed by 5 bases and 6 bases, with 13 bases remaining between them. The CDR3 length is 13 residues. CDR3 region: CASSSRQAAEAFF. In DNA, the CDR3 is TGTGCCAGCAGCAGCAGACAGGCCGCTGAAGCTTTCTTT.

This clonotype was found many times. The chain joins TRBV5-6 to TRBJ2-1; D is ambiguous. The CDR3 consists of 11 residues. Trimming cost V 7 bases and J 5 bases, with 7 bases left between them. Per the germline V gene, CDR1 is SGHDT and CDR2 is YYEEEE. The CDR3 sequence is CASLRHNEQFF. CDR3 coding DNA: TGTGCCAGCCTCCGACACAATGAGCAGTTCTTC.

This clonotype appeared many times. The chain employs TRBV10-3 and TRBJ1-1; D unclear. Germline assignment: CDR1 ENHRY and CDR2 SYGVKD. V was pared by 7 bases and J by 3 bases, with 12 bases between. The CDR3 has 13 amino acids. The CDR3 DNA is TGTGCCATCACCTCACGATGGGACACTGAAGCTTTCTTT. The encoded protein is CAITSRWDTEAFF.

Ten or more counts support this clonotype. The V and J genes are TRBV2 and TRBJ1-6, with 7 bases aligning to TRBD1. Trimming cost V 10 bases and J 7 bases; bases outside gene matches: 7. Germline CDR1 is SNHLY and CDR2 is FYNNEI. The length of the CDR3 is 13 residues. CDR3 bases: TGTGCCATCCAACAGGGGTTAAATTCACCCCTCCACTTT. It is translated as CAIQQGLNSPLHF.

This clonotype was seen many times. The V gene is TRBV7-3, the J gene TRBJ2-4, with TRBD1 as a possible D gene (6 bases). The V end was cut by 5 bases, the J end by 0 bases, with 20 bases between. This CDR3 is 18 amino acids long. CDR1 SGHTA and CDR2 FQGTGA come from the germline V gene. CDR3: CASSRSGRGPRAKNIQYF. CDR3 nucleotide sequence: TGTGCCAGCAGCCGGTCGGGCAGGGGTCCTAGAGCCAAAAACATTCAGTACTTC.

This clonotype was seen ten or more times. CDR3 in DNA: TGTGCCAGCAGACGACAGGGAGGCACAGATACGCAGTATTTT. Translated, it gives CASRRQGGTDTQYF. The genes are TRBV7-9 and TRBJ2-3; 7 bases map to TRBD1. The CDR3 sequence is 14 residues long. The ends lost 6 bases at V and 1 base at J; junction bases unmatched: 4. Germline V gives CDR1 SEHNR, CDR2 FQNEAQ (reference sequence).

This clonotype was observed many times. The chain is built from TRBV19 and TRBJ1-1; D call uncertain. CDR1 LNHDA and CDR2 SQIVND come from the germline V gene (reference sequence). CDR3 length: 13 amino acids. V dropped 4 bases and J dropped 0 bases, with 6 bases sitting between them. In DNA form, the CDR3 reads TGTGCCAGTAGTACCTCAATGAACACTGAAGCTTTCTTT. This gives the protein CASSTSMNTEAFF.

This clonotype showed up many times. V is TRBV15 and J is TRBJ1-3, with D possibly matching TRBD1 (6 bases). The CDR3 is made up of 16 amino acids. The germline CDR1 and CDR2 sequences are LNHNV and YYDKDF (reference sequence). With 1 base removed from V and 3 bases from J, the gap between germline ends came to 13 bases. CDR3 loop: CATSRVNRAVGNTIYF. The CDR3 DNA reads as TGTGCCACCAGCAGAGTTAACAGGGCTGTTGGAAACACCATATATTTT.

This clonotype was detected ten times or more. The CDR3 sequence is CASVEGRTEAFF. DNA of the CDR3: TGTGCCAGTGTCGAGGGTCGCACTGAAGCTTTCTTT. The chain carries TRBV6-1 and TRBJ1-1; D not resolved. The CDR3 has 12 residues. The germline V and J ends were trimmed by 9 bases and 4 bases, with 12 bases remaining between them. CDR1 and CDR2 (germline): MNHNS, SASEGT.

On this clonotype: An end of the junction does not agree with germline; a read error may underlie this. The CDR3 region has the DNA TGTGCCAGCAGTGACTCCCTGACTAGCGGGGGGCAAGAGGCCCAGTACTTC. This translates into CASSDSLTSGGQEAQYF. The genes are TRBV6-4 and TRBJ2-3; TRBD2 aligns across 13 bases. The DNA end is a closer match to TRBJ2-5, so the J assignment may be wrong. This CDR3 spans 17 amino acids. Germline values: CDR1 MRHNA, CDR2 SNTAGT.

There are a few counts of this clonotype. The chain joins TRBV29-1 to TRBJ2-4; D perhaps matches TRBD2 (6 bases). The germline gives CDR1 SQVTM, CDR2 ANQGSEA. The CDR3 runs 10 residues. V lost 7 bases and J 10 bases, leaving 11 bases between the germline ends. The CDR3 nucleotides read TGCAGCGGGGTCCGGGAGATTCAGTACTTC. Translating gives CSGVREIQYF.

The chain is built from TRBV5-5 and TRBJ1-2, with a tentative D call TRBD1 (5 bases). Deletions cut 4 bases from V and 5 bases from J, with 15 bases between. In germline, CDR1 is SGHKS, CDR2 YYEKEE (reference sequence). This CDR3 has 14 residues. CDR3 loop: CASSRAGTDYGYTF. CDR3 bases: TGTGCCAGCAGCCGGGCCGGGACGGATTATGGCTACACCTTC.